These T cell receptor beta chains were read from a single sample in a study of T-cell reconstitution after alpha-beta-depleted transplantation in children. A single record per CDR3 protein comes from TCRdb applying MiXCR to the PCR reads. There are 200,000 or so distinct CDR3 sequences in the sample; roughly 6.6% occur only once, and about 5.5% lies in the top ten. Material: PBMCs, obtained before TCRalphabeta/CD19-depleted stem cell transplant. These receptor sequences come from a boy younger than 10 with acute lymphoblastic leukemia, due to receive a stem cell transplant. Each CDR3 is given with its conserved first and last residue. The D gene is left open where the match is weak. Clone size is given for some rows only: seen once, a few or many times, or a class if the clone is expanded.

TRBJ2-1 | 15 | TRBD1 | - | TRBV12-3/TRBV12-4 | CASSPGTGFSGEQFF | TGTGCCAGCAGCCCCGGGACAGGGTTTTCCGGTGAGCAGTTCTTC
TRBJ2-3 | 15 | - | few | TRBV19 | CASSGRGTGEDTQYF | TGTGCCAGTAGTGGTAGGGGGACTGGGGAAGATACGCAGTATTTT
TRBJ2-2 | 16 | - | - | TRBV15 | CATSRDHVTAAGELFF | TGTGCCACCAGCAGAGATCATGTTACGGCGGCCGGGGAGCTGTTTTTT
TRBJ2-1 | 11 | - | - | TRBV30 | CAWNSFNEQFF | TGTGCCTGGAATAGCTTCAATGAGCAGTTCTTC
TRBJ2-3 | 17 | TRBD2 | few | TRBV12-3/TRBV12-4 | CASSSLVTSGEADTQYF | TGTGCCAGCAGTTCTCTGGTTACTAGCGGGGAGGCAGATACGCAGTATTTT
TRBJ2-3 | 15 | - | many | TRBV7-2 | CASRPTEYRTDTQYF | TGTGCCAGCAGACCGACGGAGTACCGCACAGATACGCAGTATTTT
TRBJ2-1 | 16 | TRBD2 | few | TRBV7-9 | CASSPLRLAGNNEQFF | TGTGCCAGCAGCCCCCTACGACTAGCGGGGAACAATGAGCAGTTCTTC
TRBJ2-7 | 14 | - | few | TRBV7-2 | CASSAPGLTREQYF | TGTGCCAGCAGCGCCCCGGGACTGACGAGAGAGCAGTACTTC
TRBJ2-3 | 15 | - | many | TRBV7-9 | CASSLVPGTRDTQYF | TGTGCCAGCAGCTTAGTCCCAGGAACCAGGGATACGCAGTATTTT
TRBJ2-1 | 16 | TRBD2 | many | TRBV7-2 | CASSSRRGSTYNEQFF | TGTGCCAGCAGCTCCCGGCGGGGGAGTACCTACAATGAGCAGTTCTTC
TRBJ2-3 | 16 | TRBD2 | - | TRBV7-8 | CASSLGGGVGTDTQYF | TGTGCCAGCAGCTTGGGCGGGGGGGTCGGCACAGATACGCAGTATTTT
TRBJ2-1 | 16 | TRBD2 | many | TRBV20-1 | CSARDSGTGGASEQFF | TGCAGTGCTAGAGATAGCGGTACCGGGGGGGCATCTGAGCAGTTCTTC
TRBJ2-3 | 14 | TRBD2 | many | TRBV5-6 | CASKERGLTDTQYF | TGTGCCAGCAAGGAGCGGGGACTCACAGATACGCAGTATTTT
TRBJ2-7 | 14 | - | many | TRBV11-1 | CASSFGGTSYEQYF | TGTGCCAGCAGTTTTGGGGGCACCTCCTACGAGCAGTACTTC
TRBJ1-5 | 20 | - | - | TRBV5-4 | CASSLALGGSGPEVDQPQHF | TGTGCCAGCAGCTTGGCGCTAGGAGGCTCGGGGCCCGAAGTGGATCAGCCCCAGCATTTT
TRBJ1-2 | 17 | - | few | TRBV6-1 | CASSREDGASANYGYTF | TGTGCCAGCAGTAGAGAGGACGGGGCCTCCGCTAACTATGGCTACACCTTC
TRBJ2-7 | 15 | TRBD1 | many | TRBV12-3/TRBV12-4 | CASSPTGTGEYEQYF | TGTGCCAGCAGTCCCACCGGGACAGGGGAATATGAGCAGTACTTC
TRBJ2-1 | 17 | TRBD2 | many | TRBV7-2 | CASSSLPASGVGNEQFF | TGTGCCAGCAGCTCCCTACCGGCTAGCGGGGTGGGGAATGAGCAGTTCTTC
TRBJ1-4 | 16 | - | many | TRBV7-9 | CASSLAQFSYEEKLFF | TGTGCCAGCAGCTTAGCACAATTCTCGTATGAGGAAAAACTGTTTTTT
TRBJ2-3 | 13 | - | many | TRBV29-1 | CSVKGTVTDTQYF | TGCAGCGTCAAAGGGACCGTCACAGATACGCAGTATTTT
TRBJ1-5 | 15 | TRBD1 | many | TRBV7-2 | CASSQGQGANQPQHF | TGTGCCAGCAGCCAAGGACAGGGGGCTAACCAGCCCCAGCATTTT
TRBJ1-1 | 14 | - | many | TRBV5-1 | CASTPRGMNTEAFF | TGCGCCAGCACCCCCAGGGGAATGAACACTGAAGCTTTCTTT
TRBJ1-3 | 15 | TRBD1 | many | TRBV7-2 | CASSFRRDRVNTIYF | TGTGCCAGCAGCTTTCGCCGGGACAGGGTTAACACCATATATTTT
TRBJ2-1 | 14 | TRBD2 | many | TRBV29-1 | CSVEARGVHNEQFF | TGCAGCGTTGAGGCGCGGGGGGTCCACAATGAGCAGTTCTTC
TRBJ2-3 | 14 | - | many | TRBV7-3 | CASSLGAYTDTQYF | TGTGCCAGCAGCTTAGGGGCCTACACAGATACGCAGTATTTT
TRBJ2-5 | 12 | TRBD1 | few | TRBV29-1 | CSARTGQETQYF | TGCAGCGCCCGGACAGGGCAAGAGACCCAGTACTTC
TRBJ2-4 | 18 | - | - | TRBV23-1 | CARSHKSLGRLAKNIQYF | TGCGCCAGGAGTCATAAAAGCCTAGGAAGACTCGCCAAAAACATTCAGTACTTC
TRBJ2-7 | 13 | - | - | TRBV29-1 | CSAERLGSYEQYF | TGCAGCGCCGAGCGACTAGGGTCCTACGAGCAGTACTTC
TRBJ1-6 | 17 | TRBD1 | few | TRBV7-2 | CASSLGQGPAGNSPLHF | TGTGCCAGCAGCTTGGGACAGGGCCCAGCGGGGAATTCACCCCTCCACTTT
TRBJ2-1 | 17 | - | many | TRBV6-5 | CASSYSPSDGIYNEQFF | TGTGCCAGCAGTTACTCCCCGTCAGATGGGATTTACAATGAGCAGTTCTTC
TRBJ2-5 | 13 | - | few | TRBV7-8 | CASSFQGRETQYF | TGTGCCAGCAGCTTCCAGGGACGAGAGACCCAGTACTTC
TRBJ1-5 | 16 | - | few | TRBV28 | CASLGREGLTRQPQHF | TGTGCCAGCCTCGGGAGGGAGGGGCTTACAAGGCAGCCCCAGCATTTT
TRBJ2-7 | 16 | TRBD1 | many | TRBV5-1 | CASSSYAGTGASEQYF | TGCGCCAGCAGCTCGTACGCCGGGACAGGGGCGAGCGAGCAGTACTTC